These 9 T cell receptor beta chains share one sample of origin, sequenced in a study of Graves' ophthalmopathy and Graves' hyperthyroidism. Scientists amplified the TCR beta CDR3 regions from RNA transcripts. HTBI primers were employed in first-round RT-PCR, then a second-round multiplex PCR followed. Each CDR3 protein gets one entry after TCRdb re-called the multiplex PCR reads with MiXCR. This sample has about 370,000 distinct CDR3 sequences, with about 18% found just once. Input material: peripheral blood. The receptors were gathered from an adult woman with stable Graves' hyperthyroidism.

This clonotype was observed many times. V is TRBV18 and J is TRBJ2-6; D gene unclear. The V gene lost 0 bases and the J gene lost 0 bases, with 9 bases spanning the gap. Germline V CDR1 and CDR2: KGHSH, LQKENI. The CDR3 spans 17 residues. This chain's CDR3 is CASSPPGAYSGANVLTF. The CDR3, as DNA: TGTGCCAGCTCACCACCGGGTGCCTACTCTGGGGCCAACGTCCTGACTTTC.

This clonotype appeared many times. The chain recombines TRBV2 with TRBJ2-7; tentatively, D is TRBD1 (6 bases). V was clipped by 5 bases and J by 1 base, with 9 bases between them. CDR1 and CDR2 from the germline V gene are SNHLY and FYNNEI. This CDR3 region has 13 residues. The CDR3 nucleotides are TGTGCCAGCAGTTCCCAGGGGTCCTACGAGCAGTACTTC. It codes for CASSSQGSYEQYF.

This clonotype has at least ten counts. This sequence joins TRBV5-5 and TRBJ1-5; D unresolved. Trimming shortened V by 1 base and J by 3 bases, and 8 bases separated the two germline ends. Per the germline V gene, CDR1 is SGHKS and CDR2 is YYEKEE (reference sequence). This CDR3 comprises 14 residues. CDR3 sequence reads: CASSLYPDNQPQHF. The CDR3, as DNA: TGTGCCAGCAGCTTGTATCCGGACAATCAGCCCCAGCATTTT.

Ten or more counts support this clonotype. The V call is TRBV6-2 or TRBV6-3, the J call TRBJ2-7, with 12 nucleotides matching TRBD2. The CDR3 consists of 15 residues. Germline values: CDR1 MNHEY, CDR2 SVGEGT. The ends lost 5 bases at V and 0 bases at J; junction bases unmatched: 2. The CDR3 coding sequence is TGTGCCAGCAGTAGGACTAGCGGGATCTCCTACGAGCAGTACTTC. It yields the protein CASSRTSGISYEQYF.

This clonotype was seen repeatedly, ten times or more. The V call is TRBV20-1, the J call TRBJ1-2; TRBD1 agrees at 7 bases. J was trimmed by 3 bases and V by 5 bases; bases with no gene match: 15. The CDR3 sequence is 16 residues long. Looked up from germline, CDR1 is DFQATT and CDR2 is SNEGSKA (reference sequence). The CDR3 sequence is CSAGIRQGSLDYGYTF. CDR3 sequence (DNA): TGCAGTGCTGGGATCAGACAGGGTTCTCTTGACTATGGCTACACCTTC.

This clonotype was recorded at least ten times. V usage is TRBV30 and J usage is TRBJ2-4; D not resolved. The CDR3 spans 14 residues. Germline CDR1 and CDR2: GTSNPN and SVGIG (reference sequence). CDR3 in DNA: TGTGCTGTGTTTATTGGGCAAAACAAAAACATTCAGTACTTC. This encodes CAVFIGQNKNIQYF.

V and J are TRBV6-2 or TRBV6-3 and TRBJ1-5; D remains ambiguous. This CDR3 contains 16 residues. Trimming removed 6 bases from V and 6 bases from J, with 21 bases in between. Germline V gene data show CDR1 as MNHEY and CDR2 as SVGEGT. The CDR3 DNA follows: TGTGCCAGCAGACACTCTACACGAACCCAAGGTCAGCCCCAGCATTTT. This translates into CASRHSTRTQGQPQHF.

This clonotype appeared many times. CDR3 sequence (DNA): TGTGCCAGCAGTTTAAGGGCCACAGCCGGTCAGCCCCAGCATTTT. It translates to CASSLRATAGQPQHF. V usage is TRBV28 and J usage is TRBJ1-5; D unclear. V was cut by 2 bases and J by 6 bases, with 14 bases left in between. The CDR3 runs 15 residues. Germline V gives CDR1 MDHEN, CDR2 SYDVKM. Based on the CDR3 plus reference TRBV28 and TRBJ1-5, the full variable domain is DVKVTQSSRYLVKRTGEKVFLECVQDMDHENMFWYRQDPGLGLRLIYFSYDVKMKEKGDIPEGYSVSREKKERFSLILESASTNQTSMYLCASSLRATAGQPQHFGDGTRLSIL.

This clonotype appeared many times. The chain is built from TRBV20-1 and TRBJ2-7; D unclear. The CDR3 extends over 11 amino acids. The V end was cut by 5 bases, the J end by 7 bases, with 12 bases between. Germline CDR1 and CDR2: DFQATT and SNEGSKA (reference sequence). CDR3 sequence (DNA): TGCAGTGCTCTAGATCGGCTAGAGCAGTACTTC. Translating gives CSALDRLEQYF.